This TCR beta chain derives from a study of blood T cells in healthy people across ages. Study results and caveats: There were more naive CD4+ cells and higher diversity in long-lived donors than in aged donors.

In its sample, this clonotype was seen many times. Its antigen is undetermined. Primers used in a second PCR of about 6 to 11 cycles were a sample-barcoded 5' primer and a J-beta primer mix. In TCRdb, the 5' RACE reads were re-called with MiXCR into one record per CDR3 protein. The data contain some 670,000 distinct CDR3 sequences, 40% to 65% of them seen just once; the ten biggest clones take up approximately 13%. The V gene's germline CDR1 is SEHNR and CDR2 FQNEAQ (reference sequence). This CDR3 is built from 16 residues. With 2 bases clipped from V and 2 bases from J, the junction kept 3 bases outside the gene matches.

The TCR was taken from a woman older than 75 in good health. Sequencing was performed on blood. The gene calls are TRBV7-9 and TRBJ2-1; 10 bases fit TRBD2. CDR3 sequence: CASSLSLAGAYNEQFF. The DNA for the CDR3 is TGTGCCAGCAGCTTAAGTCTAGCGGGAGCCTACAATGAGCAGTTCTTC.